This entry lists 24 T cell receptor beta chains sequenced from one sample in a study of post-analysis software for immune sequencing data. Their target antigens are unknown. Study-wide results and limits: TRBV5-6, TRBV5-1 and TRBV20-1 were among a few TRBV segments more frequent in patients than controls.

Included in the TCR beta cDNA libraries were unique molecular identifiers. TCRdb re-analysed the PCR reads in MiXCR, keeping a single row per CDR3 protein. The data hold about 560,000 distinct CDR3 sequences, with 44% observed a single time. The material sequenced was blood. Every receptor here comes from a girl aged 10 to 17 with multiple sclerosis.

This clonotype was counted only a few times. The chain recombines TRBV6-1 with TRBJ2-3; the D is unclear. Trimming shortened V by 4 bases and J by 4 bases, and 6 bases separated the two germline ends. Germline loops: CDR1 MNHNS, CDR2 SASEGT. This CDR3 region has 12 residues. The CDR3 here is CASSGDSDTQYF. For the CDR3, the DNA is TGTGCCAGCAGTGGAGATTCAGATACGCAGTATTTT.

The chain is built from TRBV5-1 and TRBJ2-1; 12 bases are a match to TRBD1. V dropped 0 bases and J dropped 8; count of bases not matched to a gene: 6. Germline-derived CDR1 and CDR2 are SGHRS and YFSETQ. This CDR3 has 16 residues. The CDR3 protein is CASSLGLGQGADEQFF. In nucleotides, the CDR3 is TGCGCCAGCAGCTTGGGATTGGGACAGGGGGCCGATGAGCAGTTCTTC.

The genes are TRBV2 and TRBJ2-5; D gene uncertain. The germline V and J ends were trimmed by 4 bases and 1 base, with 4 bases remaining between them. Looked up from germline, CDR1 is SNHLY and CDR2 is FYNNEI. The CDR3 is made up of 12 amino acids. CDR3 DNA sequence: TGTGCCAGCAGTGCGGCCCAAGAGACCCAGTACTTC. The encoded protein is CASSAAQETQYF.

Only a few counts were recorded for this clonotype. The chain recombines TRBV12-3 or TRBV12-4 with TRBJ2-7; D is uncertain. The CDR3 runs to 13 residues. With 4 bases removed from V and 6 bases from J, the gap between germline ends came to 13 bases. The DNA for the CDR3 is TGTGCCAGCAGTTCCCTGATTGAACGCGAGCAGTACTTC. Encoded protein: CASSSLIEREQYF.

The genes are TRBV7-9 and TRBJ2-7, with a tentative D call TRBD1 (6 bases). The germline V gene has CDR1 SEHNR and CDR2 FQNEAQ (reference sequence). The CDR3 contains 14 residues. V was trimmed by 5 bases and J by 0 bases, leaving 11 bases between them. CDR3 DNA: TGTGCCAGCAGCGGGACATACAGCTCCTACGAGCAGTACTTC. Translation: CASSGTYSSYEQYF.

The V gene is TRBV12-3 or TRBV12-4, the J gene TRBJ2-5, with D tentatively TRBD2 (7 bases). V was clipped by 8 bases and J by 5 bases, with 18 bases between them. This CDR3 has 14 amino acids. The CDR3 is CASLKRGARETQYF. The CDR3 region has the DNA TGTGCCAGCTTAAAACGGGGGGCTCGGGAGACCCAGTACTTC.

The chain combines TRBV5-1 with TRBJ1-2, with D maybe TRBD1 (5 bases). V was shortened by 3 bases and J by 5 bases, with 14 bases between the two germline ends. The CDR3 is made up of 14 amino acids. Germline V gives CDR1 SGHRS, CDR2 YFSETQ. The CDR3 here is CASSSDQGEYGYTF. Here the CDR3 DNA reads TGCGCCAGCAGCTCGGACCAGGGAGAATATGGCTACACCTTC.

This clonotype was detected ten times or more. This CDR3 is CASSLTGVTDTQYF. The DNA of the CDR3 is TGTGCCAGCAGTTTGACAGGAGTAACAGATACGCAGTATTTT. J is TRBJ2-3 and V is TRBV6-6, with D tentatively TRBD1 (6 bases). Trimming stripped 4 bases from V and 3 bases from J, with 11 bases between. CDR3 length: 14 amino acids. Germline loops: CDR1 MNHNY, CDR2 SVGAGI (reference sequence).

V usage is TRBV5-1 and J usage is TRBJ2-1, with D perhaps matching TRBD2 (6 bases). V shed 4 bases and J shed 8 bases, with 7 bases lying between them. Germline V gene data show CDR1 as SGHRS and CDR2 as YFSETQ. This CDR3 comprises 11 residues. The CDR3 DNA is TGCGCCAGCAGCACGGGGGATGAGCAGTTCTTC. This encodes CASSTGDEQFF. The variable domain in full, with the rest retrieved from reference TRBV5-1 and TRBJ2-1, is KAGVTQTPRYLIKTRGQQVTLSCSPISGHRSVSWYQQTPGQGLQFLFEYFSETQRNKGNFPGRFSGRQFSNSRSEMNVSTLELGDSALYLCASSTGDEQFFGPGTRLTVL.

Only one count was recorded for this clonotype. Compared with germline, one end of the junction differs, possibly owing to a read error. V gene TRBV7-6 combines with J gene TRBJ2-3; D is perhaps TRBD1 or TRBD2 (7 bases each). This CDR3 is built from 16 residues. CDR1 SGHVS and CDR2 FNYEAQ come from the germline V gene. The CDR3 loop is CTSSSGLVQGGDTQYF. In DNA, the CDR3 is TGTACCAGCAGCTCCGGACTAGTCCAGGGGGGCGATACGCAGTATTTT.

This clonotype showed up just a few times. The chain links TRBV6-2 or TRBV6-3 to TRBJ2-7; 7 nucleotides match TRBD1. The V segment lost 8 bases and the J segment 5 bases; nucleotides outside the gene matches: 18. The length of the CDR3 is 16 residues. The germline V gene encodes CDR1 MNHEY and CDR2 SVGEGT. The CDR3 DNA reads as TGTGCCAGCGCCCAACTGACAGGGTCTAGGTACCACGAGCAGTACTTC. It yields the protein CASAQLTGSRYHEQYF.

This chain connects TRBV7-9 to TRBJ2-1; a weak D match, TRBD2 (6 bases). V dropped 5 bases and J dropped 0 bases, with 8 bases sitting between them. Germline CDR1 and CDR2: SEHNR and FQNEAQ (reference sequence). This CDR3 comprises 14 residues. CDR3 sequence reads: CASSQTSSYNEQFF. The CDR3 DNA sequence: TGTGCCAGCAGCCAGACTAGCTCCTACAATGAGCAGTTCTTC.

The chain recombines TRBV7-3 with TRBJ2-7; D is uncertain. The germline V gene has CDR1 SGHTA and CDR2 FQGTGA. V lost 3 bases, J lost 0 bases, and 18 bases lay in between. The CDR3 runs to 17 residues. DNA for the CDR3: TGTGCCAGCAGCTTGTATTCAGTGCCAGCCCACTCCTACGAGCAGTACTTC. Translation gives CASSLYSVPAHSYEQYF.

The V gene is TRBV20-1, the J gene TRBJ2-4, with a possible D match to TRBD1 (7 bases). V was trimmed by 8 bases and J by 13 bases, leaving 21 bases between them. Germline loops: CDR1 DFQATT, CDR2 SNEGSKA (reference sequence). The CDR3 runs to 12 residues. CDR3 protein: CSTKQGRQEQYF. CDR3 DNA sequence: TGCAGTACGAAACAGGGGAGGCAGGAGCAGTACTTC.

The gene calls are TRBV7-8 and TRBJ2-5; D is possibly TRBD2 (6 bases). Germline V gene sequence: CDR1 SGHVS, CDR2 FQNEAQ. This CDR3 region has 15 residues. V was trimmed by 5 bases and J by 4 bases, leaving 17 bases between them. CDR3 residues: CASSPGRGLGETQYF. The CDR3 DNA reads TGTGCCAGCAGCCCCGGGCGGGGCCTGGGAGAGACCCAGTACTTC.

This rearrangement joins TRBV10-3 to TRBJ2-7, with D perhaps matching TRBD2 (6 bases). V was cut by 6 bases and J by 7 bases, with 16 bases left in between. Looked up from germline, CDR1 is ENHRY and CDR2 is SYGVKD. This CDR3 comprises 13 residues. The CDR3 coding sequence is TGTGCCATCAGCGGGACTGACCCGAGGGAGCAGTACTTC. The encoded protein is CAISGTDPREQYF.

This clonotype was seen a handful of times. V and J are TRBV20-1 and TRBJ2-3; D remains unclear. This CDR3 spans 13 amino acids. Looked up from germline, CDR1 is DFQATT and CDR2 is SNEGSKA (reference sequence). V was clipped by 4 bases and J by 2 bases, with 10 bases between them. CDR3 loop: CSAKFRDTDTQYF. The CDR3 DNA is TGCAGTGCTAAGTTCCGTGACACAGATACGCAGTATTTT.

This sequence joins TRBV11-2 and TRBJ2-7; D could derive from TRBD1 or TRBD2 (7 bases each). Matching the DNA end better, TRBJ2-5 makes the J call doubtful. Germline CDR1 reads SGHAT; CDR2 reads FQNNGV. The CDR3 runs to 16 residues. CDR3 region: CASSRASRGREETQYF. In nucleotides, the CDR3 is TGTGCCAGCAGCCGGGCCTCCAGGGGGAGGGAAGAGACCCAGTACTTC.

The chain carries TRBV20-1 and TRBJ1-5; TRBD1 might be the D (5 bases). V was trimmed by 0 bases and J by 5 bases, leaving 14 bases between them. This CDR3 contains 15 residues. Germline CDR1 is DFQATT and CDR2 is SNEGSKA (reference sequence). The CDR3 is CSARDHSRVYQPQHF. DNA for the CDR3: TGCAGTGCTAGAGATCACTCCAGGGTATATCAGCCCCAGCATTTT.

The V call is TRBV6-5, the J call TRBJ2-7, with D maybe TRBD1 (5 bases). The CDR3 loop spans 16 amino acids. Germline V lookup: CDR1 MNHEY, CDR2 SVGAGI. With 2 bases removed from V and 2 bases from J, the gap between germline ends came to 16 bases. This CDR3 is CASSYPGAGSAYEQYF. DNA of the CDR3: TGTGCCAGCAGTTACCCTGGGGCAGGGTCAGCCTACGAGCAGTACTTC.

The gene calls are TRBV7-9 and TRBJ2-7, with 11 bases identical to TRBD2. Germline assignment: CDR1 SEHNR and CDR2 FQNEAQ (reference sequence). V lost 5 bases and J lost 0; bases outside the gene matches: 6. This CDR3 is built from 16 residues. The CDR3, as DNA: TGTGCCAGCAGCCGAGGAGGACTAGCGGGCTCCTACGAGCAGTACTTC. Its translation: CASSRGGLAGSYEQYF.

This clonotype was observed once. CDR3 loop: CASSDRGTSTYEQYF. The DNA of the CDR3 is TGTGCCAGCAGTGATAGGGGCACTAGTACCTACGAGCAGTACTTC. The chain joins TRBV2 to TRBJ2-7; D possibly matches TRBD1 or TRBD2 (5 bases each). Germline V lookup: CDR1 SNHLY, CDR2 FYNNEI. This CDR3 contains 15 residues. Trimming stripped 3 bases from V and 2 bases from J, with 14 bases between.

Comments on this clonotype: This may arise from a read error, as a much more abundant clone is one base away. The rearrangement joins TRBV20-1 to TRBJ1-4; 8 bases align to TRBD1. The CDR3 extends over 15 amino acids. The V segment lost 8 bases and the J segment 7 bases; nucleotides outside the gene matches: 15. Looked up from germline, CDR1 is DFQATT and CDR2 is SNEGSKA (reference sequence). The DNA of the CDR3 is TGCAGTACTAACCTCCCGACAGGGGCTTCTGAAAAACTGTTTTTT. Translation gives CSTNLPTGASEKLFF.

This clonotype has a handful of counts. V usage is TRBV5-1 and J usage is TRBJ2-1, with 8 bases fitting TRBD2. This CDR3 has 16 amino acids. Germline V gives CDR1 SGHRS, CDR2 YFSETQ. J gave up 6 bases and V 0 bases, and 8 bases lay outside the gene matches. CDR3 nucleotides: TGCGCCAGCAGCTTGGCCGGCGGGGGGCGTCTCAATGAGCAGTTCTTC. This codes for CASSLAGGGRLNEQFF.